This T cell receptor beta chain was profiled in a study of T cell responses to AZD1222 COVID-19 vaccine. General study results and limits: Baseline antibody screening turned up just six seropositive AZD1222 recipients.

Whether given at about 4 or about 12 weeks, second doses were pooled. As regards this clone: Antigen specificity is unknown.

TCRdb's copy holds only in-frame clones and misses some; the assay was immunoSEQ multiplex PCR. The sample lists 100,000 to 150,000 clones; roughly 93% were seen once. V gave up 3 bases and J gave up 2 bases, with 17 bases separating them. The CDR3 loop spans 15 amino acids. Germline V lookup: CDR1 DFQATT, CDR2 SNEGSKA (reference sequence). The chain joins TRBV20-1 to TRBJ2-7; D remains unclear. The TCR sequence derives from an adult who received the AZD1222 COVID-19 vaccine. The sequenced sample was peripheral blood, obtained 28 days after the second AZD1222 dose. The CDR3 spells CSASKTGQSTYEQYF. DNA of the CDR3: TGCAGTGCTAGTAAAACTGGGCAGAGCACCTACGAGCAGTACTTC.